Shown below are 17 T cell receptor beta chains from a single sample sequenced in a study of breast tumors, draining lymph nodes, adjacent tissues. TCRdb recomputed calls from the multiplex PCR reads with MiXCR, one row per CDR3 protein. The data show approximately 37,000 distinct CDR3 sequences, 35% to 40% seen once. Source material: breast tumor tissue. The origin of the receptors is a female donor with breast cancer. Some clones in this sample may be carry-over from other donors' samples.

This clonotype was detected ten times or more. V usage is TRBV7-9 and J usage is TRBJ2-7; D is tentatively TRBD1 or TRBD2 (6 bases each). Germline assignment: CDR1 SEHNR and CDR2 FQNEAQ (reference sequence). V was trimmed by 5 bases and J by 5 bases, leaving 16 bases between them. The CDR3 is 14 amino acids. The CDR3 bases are TGTGCCAGCAGCCCGGACAGCGGGTATGACGAGCAGTACTTC. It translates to CASSPDSGYDEQYF.

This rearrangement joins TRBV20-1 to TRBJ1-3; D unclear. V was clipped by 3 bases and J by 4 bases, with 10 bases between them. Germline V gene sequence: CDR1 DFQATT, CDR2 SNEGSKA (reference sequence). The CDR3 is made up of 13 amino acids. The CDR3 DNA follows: TGCAGTGCTAGGGTGGGGATGGGAAACACCATATATTTT. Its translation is CSARVGMGNTIYF.

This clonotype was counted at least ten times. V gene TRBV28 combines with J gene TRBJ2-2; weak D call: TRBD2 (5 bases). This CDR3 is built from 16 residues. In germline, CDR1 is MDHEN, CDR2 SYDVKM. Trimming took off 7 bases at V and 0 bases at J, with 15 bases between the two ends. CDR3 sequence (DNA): TGTGCCAGCACCTCGGAGGTGGGGACGAACACCGGGGAGCTGTTTTTT. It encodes CASTSEVGTNTGELFF.

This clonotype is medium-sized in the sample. The CDR3: CASSLKGPYQETQYF. The CDR3 DNA sequence: TGTGCCAGCAGCTTAAAGGGCCCGTACCAAGAGACCCAGTACTTC. This chain uses TRBV7-2 with TRBJ2-5; D unclear. The CDR3 loop spans 15 amino acids. Trimming shortened V by 2 bases and J by 0 bases, and 10 bases separated the two germline ends. The germline gives CDR1 SGHTA, CDR2 FQGNSA. The whole variable domain, filled in from reference TRBV7-2 and TRBJ2-5, reads GAGVSQSPSNKVTEKGKDVELRCDPISGHTALYWYRQSLGQGLEFLIYFQGNSAPDKSGLPSDRFSAERTGGSVSTLTIQRTQQEDSAVYLCASSLKGPYQETQYFGPGTRLLVL.

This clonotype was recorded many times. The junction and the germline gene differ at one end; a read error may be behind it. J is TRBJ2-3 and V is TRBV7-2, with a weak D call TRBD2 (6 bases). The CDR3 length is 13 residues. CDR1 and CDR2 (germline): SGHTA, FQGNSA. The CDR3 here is CASSLGSGLDPYF. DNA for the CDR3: TGTGCCAGCAGCTTAGGGTCGGGACTCGACCCCTACTTT.

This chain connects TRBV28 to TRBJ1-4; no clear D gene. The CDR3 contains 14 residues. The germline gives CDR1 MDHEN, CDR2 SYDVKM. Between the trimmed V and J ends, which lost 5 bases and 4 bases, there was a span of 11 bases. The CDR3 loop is CASSPGNRNEKLFF. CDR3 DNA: TGTGCCAGCAGTCCCGGGAACCGTAATGAAAAACTGTTTTTT.

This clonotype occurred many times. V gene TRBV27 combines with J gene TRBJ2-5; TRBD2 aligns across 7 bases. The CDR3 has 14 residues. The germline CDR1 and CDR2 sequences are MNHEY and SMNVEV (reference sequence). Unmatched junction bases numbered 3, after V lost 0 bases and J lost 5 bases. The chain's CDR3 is CASSLSYGRETQYF. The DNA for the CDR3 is TGTGCCAGCAGTTTATCATACGGGAGGGAGACCCAGTACTTC.

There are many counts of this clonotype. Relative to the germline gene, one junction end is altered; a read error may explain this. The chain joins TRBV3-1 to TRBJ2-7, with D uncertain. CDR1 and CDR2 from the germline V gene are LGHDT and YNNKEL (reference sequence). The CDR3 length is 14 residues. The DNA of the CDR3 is TGTGCCAGCAGCCCCCGGCCCCAAGGGTACGAGCAATACTTC. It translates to CASSPRPQGYEQYF.

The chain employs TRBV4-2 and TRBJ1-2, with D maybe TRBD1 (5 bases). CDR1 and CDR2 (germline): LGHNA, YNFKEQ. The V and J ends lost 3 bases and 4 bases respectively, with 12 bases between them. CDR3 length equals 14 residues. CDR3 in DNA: TGTGCCAGCAGCCATTTGGGGGAGGGCTATGGCTACACCTTC. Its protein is CASSHLGEGYGYTF.

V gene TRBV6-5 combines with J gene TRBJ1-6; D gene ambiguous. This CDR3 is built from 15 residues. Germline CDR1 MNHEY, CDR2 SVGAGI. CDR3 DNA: TGTGCTAGCGGTTACTCCGGCTCCTATAATTCACCCCTCCACTTT. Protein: CASGYSGSYNSPLHF.

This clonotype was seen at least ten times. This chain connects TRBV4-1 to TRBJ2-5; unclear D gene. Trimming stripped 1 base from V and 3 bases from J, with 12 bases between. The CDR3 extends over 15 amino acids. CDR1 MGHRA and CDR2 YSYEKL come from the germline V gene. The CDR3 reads CASSQGHGSKETQYF. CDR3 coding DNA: TGCGCCAGCAGCCAAGGTCACGGTAGTAAAGAGACCCAGTACTTC.

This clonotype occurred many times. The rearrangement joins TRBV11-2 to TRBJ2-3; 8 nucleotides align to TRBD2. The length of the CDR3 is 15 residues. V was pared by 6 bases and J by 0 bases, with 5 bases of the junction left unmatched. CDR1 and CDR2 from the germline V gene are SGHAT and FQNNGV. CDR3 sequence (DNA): TGTGCCAGCAGTCAGACTAGCGCTAGCACAGATACGCAGTATTTT. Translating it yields CASSQTSASTDTQYF.

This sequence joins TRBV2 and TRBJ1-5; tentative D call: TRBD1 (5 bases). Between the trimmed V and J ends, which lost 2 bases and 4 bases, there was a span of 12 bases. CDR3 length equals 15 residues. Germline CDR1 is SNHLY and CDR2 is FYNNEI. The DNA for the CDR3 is TGTGCCAGCAGTGAAAGCCAGGGCAGAAATCAGCCCCAGCATTTT. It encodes CASSESQGRNQPQHF.

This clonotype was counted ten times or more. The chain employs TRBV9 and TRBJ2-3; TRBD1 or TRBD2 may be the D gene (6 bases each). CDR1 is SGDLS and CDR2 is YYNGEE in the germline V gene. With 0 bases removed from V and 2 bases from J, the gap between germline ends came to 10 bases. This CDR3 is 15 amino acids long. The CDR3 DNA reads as TGTGCCAGCAGCGTAGCGAGGGGGGTCACAGATACGCAGTATTTT. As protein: CASSVARGVTDTQYF. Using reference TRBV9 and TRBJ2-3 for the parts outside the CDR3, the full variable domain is DSGVTQTPKHLITATGQRVTLRCSPRSGDLSVYWYQQSLDQGLQFLIQYYNGEERAKGNILERFSAQQFPDLHSELNLSSLELGDSALYFCASSVARGVTDTQYFGPGTRLTVL.

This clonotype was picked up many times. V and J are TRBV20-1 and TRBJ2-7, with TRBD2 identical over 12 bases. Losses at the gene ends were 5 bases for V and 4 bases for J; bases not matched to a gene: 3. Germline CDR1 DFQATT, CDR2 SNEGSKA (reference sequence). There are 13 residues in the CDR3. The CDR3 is CSAQLAGGYEQYF. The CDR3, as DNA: TGCAGTGCTCAGCTAGCGGGAGGGTACGAGCAGTACTTC.

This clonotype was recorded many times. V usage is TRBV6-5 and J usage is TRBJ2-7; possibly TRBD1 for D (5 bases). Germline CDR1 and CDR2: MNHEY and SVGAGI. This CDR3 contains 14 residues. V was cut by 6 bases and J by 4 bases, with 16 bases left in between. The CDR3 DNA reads TGTGCCAGCAGCCTTGCCGGGCAGGGTTACGAGCAGTACTTC. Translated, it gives CASSLAGQGYEQYF.

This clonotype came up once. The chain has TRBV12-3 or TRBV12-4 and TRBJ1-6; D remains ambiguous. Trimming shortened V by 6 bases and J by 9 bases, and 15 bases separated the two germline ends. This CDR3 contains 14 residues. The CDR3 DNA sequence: TGTGCCAGCAGCTCGGACCCCGGCGGTTCACCCCTCCACTTT. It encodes CASSSDPGGSPLHF.